The source of this T cell receptor beta chain is a study of shared clonotypes between healthy human individuals. Comments on this clone: Its matching antigen is unknown.

Genomic DNA from each subset was divided evenly over several immunoSEQ plates. The data were produced by immunoSEQ multiplex PCR, yet TCRdb's version contains in-frame clones alone and is incomplete. The repertoire includes nearly 2 million clones, about 95% of them detected once, and under 1.5% sits in the top ten. Study conclusions and caveats: Rarefaction revealed incomplete sorted-subset sequencing despite large depth. Between several donors, naive CD4 clonotypes were shared at a level of approximately 5%.

Terminally differentiated effector memory CD45RA+ cells were left out of the naive CD8 fraction, which was CD45RO-negative and positively selected for CCR7. Donors were healthy HIV-negative adults without recently reported acute infections or vaccinations. The CDR3 runs 12 residues. Germline lookup yields CDR1 SGHDT and CDR2 YYEEEE. V was shortened by 3 bases and J by 9 bases, with 10 bases between the two germline ends. V usage is TRBV5-6 and J usage is TRBJ2-1; D might be TRBD1 (5 bases). The sequencing input was naive CD8+ T cells sorted from blood. The source is a young man in good health. CDR3 amino acids: CASSSNRIEQFF. The DNA for the CDR3 is TGTGCCAGCAGCTCTAACAGGATTGAGCAGTTCTTC.